This T cell receptor beta chain appears in the sequencing data of a study of T cell responses to AZD1222 COVID-19 vaccine. TCRdb keeps only in-frame clones here, not all; method: immunoSEQ multiplex PCR. The data contain 150,000 to 200,000 clones, approximately 86% of them singletons. The sequence came from an adult who received the AZD1222 COVID-19 vaccine. Sequenced material: peripheral blood, taken 28 days after the second AZD1222 dose.

In nucleotides, the CDR3 is TGCGCCAGCAGCTCCTCTAGGTCCGCCGGCACCGGGGAGCTGTTTTTT. It is translated as CASSSSRSAGTGELFF. The gene calls are TRBV5-1 and TRBJ2-2; D not resolved. Trimming stripped 3 bases from V and 4 bases from J, with 16 bases between. Germline V CDR1 and CDR2: SGHRS, YFSETQ. The CDR3 is 16 amino acids.